This T cell receptor beta chain comes out of a study of post-analysis software for immune sequencing data. About the research overall: Disease courses included relapsing-remitting, secondary progressive and progressive-relapsing multiple sclerosis. Study-wide findings and caveats: When the samples were clustered directly with F measure, those that had been prepared in the same batch showed strong co-clustering. With TRBV5-6, TRBV5-1 and TRBV20-1 included, 5 or 6 TRBV segments were more frequent in patients than in controls. Controls significantly exceeded multiple sclerosis patients in normalized Chao1 diversity.

This clonotype was detected many times. As yet, its antigen is unknown. Germline V gene lookup returns CDR1 SGHDT and CDR2 YYEEEE. The CDR3 loop spans 14 amino acids. V lost 4 bases, J lost 1 base, and 11 bases lay in between. Unique molecular identifiers were built into the TCR beta cDNA libraries. Input of roughly 0.95 to 10 million T cells yielded a few hundred thousand cDNA molecules. TCRdb called the PCR reads again in MiXCR, with one record for every CDR3 protein. There are a few hundred thousand distinct CDR3 sequences in the sample; approximately 31% occur only once, and approximately 6% lies in the top ten.

The V gene is TRBV5-6, the J gene TRBJ2-5; TRBD2 might be the D (6 bases). The sequencing sample was made of blood. This TCR was recovered from a girl aged 2-17 years with multiple sclerosis. CDR3 region: CASSASGVQETQYF. The CDR3 DNA reads as TGTGCCAGCAGCGCATCGGGGGTCCAAGAGACCCAGTACTTC.